This T cell receptor (beta chain) came from a study of T cells in Graves' hyperthyroidism and ophthalmopathy (dated by TCRdb to between 2017 and 2020). In the study overall: Peripheral blood samples were taken at initial diagnosis, before any treatment was given. The study also compared thyroid tissue and blood T-cell repertoires from about six Graves' hyperthyroidism patients. After blood sampling, hyperthyroidism patients were treated with methimazole at a starting dose of 30 mg daily, and ophthalmopathy patients were treated with high-dose intravenous methylprednisolone. TCR Vbeta CDR3 sequencing of some 140 peripheral blood samples (roughly 43 ophthalmopathy, about 75 hyperthyroidism and some 17 progressor patients) is reported in the paper. For training and testing, the 80 to 100 patients in the discovery cohort were randomly divided in a 7:3 ratio. An independent validation cohort of under 20 hyperthyroidism patients and 15 or so patients who later progressed to ophthalmopathy tested prospective prediction of ophthalmopathy. To identify distinguishing TCR V-J signatures, a discovery cohort of 100 or so patients was used, comprising some 45 with Graves' ophthalmopathy and around 60 with stable Graves' hyperthyroidism.

The TCR beta CDR3 regions were amplified from the RNA transcripts. A first-round RT-PCR of the TCR CDR3 used the HTBI primer set with the Qiagen OneStep RT-PCR kit. Libraries were constructed in a second round of multiplex PCR, after which size selection and purification were performed. The libraries were sequenced on an Illumina HiSeq2000 using paired-end 100 bp reads. From the authors' description of their analysis: SOAPnuke was used to process the raw data, removing reads that contained adapters or uncalled bases, had a mean Phred below 15, or lacked an exact match to the constant primer or identifier. High-quality paired reads were merged using COPE v1.2.5, and each unique nucleotide sequence was defined as a clonotype. Clonotypes were aligned to IMGT TRBV, TRBD and TRBJ reference segments using MiTCR v1.1. Only V-J combinations with frequency above 0.0001, covering roughly 99% of repertoires, were analysed. A TCS score was defined as the ratio of F50 (clonal expansion) to E x V (chaos), with BLOSUM62-based TCRdist applied between CDR3 peptides within each V-J. Welch's t-statistics and random forest reduced approximately 520 V-J features to 10 to 15, which were used in a naive Bayes classifier (R e1071). Through fastp at Q25 and MiXCR, TCRdb rebuilt clones from the public reads, retaining in-frame beta chains. For every CDR3 protein sequence, its rows merge into one entry that carries the most common genes and DNA. The V and J calls and clone size come from TCRdb's table, not from the authors' own analysis. The table for this sample lists about 610,000 distinct CDR3 sequences; around 16% of them were counted only once. The top ten clones comprise under 3.5% of the sample.

About this clonotype: Its cognate antigen has yet to be identified. Per-nucleotide qualities are absent, and no much larger clonotype sits a single base away.

Broad study findings and their caveats: In validation, the model predicted progression to ophthalmopathy a median of approximately 6.3 months before onset, with over 55% sensitivity and about 72% specificity. Sample size was not statistically predetermined, and blinding of investigators to group allocation was not performed. In cross-validation, a model built on a 13 V-J signature told ophthalmopathy apart from stable hyperthyroidism with approximately 91% sensitivity and 81% to 82% specificity, and in testing the same model reached 80%/75%. Blood samples also contained most of the expanded thyroid clonotypes (frequency above 0.001), which suggests that blood repertoires may reflect thyroid immune responses.

The germline V gene provides CDR1 SGHRS and CDR2 YFSETQ. Relative to germline, V is missing 3 bases and J is missing 3 bases, with 10 bases of the junction outside any gene match. From its cysteine to its phenylalanine, the CDR3 spans 18 amino acids. Left in the record is the CDR3 DNA by itself, 54 bases read in frame from the first base. Ophthalmopathy patients had moderately to severely active disease, with a Clinical Activity Score of 3 or more, a NOSPECS grade of 4 or more, and a disease duration of less than 3 months. The study excluded patients with uncontrolled infections, other autoimmune diseases, pregnancy or lactation. Diagnoses were based on clinical symptoms, serum thyroxine and TRAb, thyroid ultrasound and orbital computed tomography. PBMCs were separated from roughly 10 ml of fresh peripheral blood using Ficoll-Paque density gradient centrifugation. Trizol reagent was used to extract total RNA, and RNA quality was then checked on an Agilent 2100 Bioanalyzer.

The sample consisted of blood. The V and J genes are TRBV5-1 and TRBJ2-6; the junction holds 9 bases that match TRBD1. This sequence originates from a woman between 40 and 55 years old with Graves' ophthalmopathy. The nucleotides are TGCGCCAGCAGCTGGGACAGGGACCTATCACTTGGGGCCAACGTCCTGACTTTC. Its coded protein is CASSWDRDLSLGANVLTF.